The 22 T cell receptor beta chains presented below share a single source sample, sequenced in a study of vaccination effects on CD4 cells after COVID-19 (dated by TCRdb to between 2021 and 2022). Their target antigens are unknown. The receptor library was made with the immunoSEQ multiplex PCR assay. In its TCRdb copy, this immuneACCESS table keeps in-frame sequences only and misses some clones. Where compared with another copy, unresolved V genes explain less than half of these, and the others have no known cause. The sample yields fewer than 85,000 clones; around four fifths were counted once. Of the sample, more than 0.85% is held by the ten largest clones. To identify antigen-specific CD4+ T cell clonotypes by their expansion, the ViraFEST assay first stimulated PBMC with viral peptide pools and then applied TCR sequencing. After approximately eleven days of culture, CD4+ T cells were isolated with the EasySep CD4+ T cell isolation kit. Each participant got two doses of an mRNA SARS-CoV-2 vaccine, either BNT162b2 or mRNA-1273.

The sequences come from CD4+ T cells from PBMCs cultured with HCoV-OC43 spike peptides, collected after COVID-19 vaccination. In the paper's terms, the cell subset or site label means: HCoV-OC43 spike overlapping peptide pool stimulation. The receptors were gathered from a human donor who received a COVID-19 vaccine.

The chain links TRBV5-8 to TRBJ1-6, with D possibly being TRBD1 (5 bases). The CDR3 totals 16 residues. Trimming shortened V by 1 base and J by 0 bases, and 8 bases separated the two germline ends. Germline V CDR1 and CDR2: SGHTS, YDEGEE. CDR3 protein: CASSLKGSSYNSPLHF. The CDR3 bases are TGTGCCAGCAGCTTGAAGGGGAGCTCCTATAATTCACCCCTCCACTTT.

This chain uses TRBV28 with TRBJ2-1; perhaps TRBD2 as D (7 bases). Trimming took off 8 bases at V and 3 bases at J, with 17 bases between the two ends. This CDR3 contains 15 residues. In germline, CDR1 is MDHEN, CDR2 SYDVKM. CDR3 residues: CASGPVGGRYNEQFF. Written as DNA, the CDR3 is TGTGCCAGCGGGCCAGTGGGGGGGCGCTACAATGAGCAGTTCTTC.

About this clone: Within the sample, other DNA sequences also encode this same CDR3. In nucleotides, the CDR3 is TGTGCCAGCTCACCCCAGGGCAACCAAGAGACCCAGTACTTC. As protein: CASSPQGNQETQYF. This rearrangement joins TRBV18 to TRBJ2-5, with D possibly TRBD1 on 5 matching bases. Germline-derived CDR1 and CDR2 are KGHSH and LQKENI. Trimming removed 3 bases at V and 0 bases at J, with 8 bases between. The CDR3 length is 14 residues.

The gene calls are TRBV7-3 and TRBJ2-4; no clear D gene. The CDR3 length is 16 residues. CDR1 and CDR2 from the germline V gene are SGHTA and FQGTGA. Trimming cost V 10 bases and J 0 bases, with 19 bases left between them. The CDR3: CATNTTEHLAKNIQYF. The CDR3 nucleotides are TGTGCCACGAATACAACAGAGCATCTAGCCAAAAACATTCAGTACTTC.

J is TRBJ2-3 and V is TRBV6-6; D possibly corresponds to TRBD1 (6 bases). Germline CDR1 and CDR2: MNHNY and SVGAGI (reference sequence). The CDR3 runs to 15 residues. The V end lost 7 bases, the J end lost 0 bases, and 14 bases lay between the germline ends. The CDR3 DNA sequence: TGTGCCAGCAACCCCGGCAGGGGCAGCACAGATACGCAGTATTTT. Translated, it gives CASNPGRGSTDTQYF.

The chain carries TRBV7-9 and TRBJ1-1, with a possible D match to TRBD1 (5 bases). The CDR3 contains 12 residues. V lost 0 bases and J lost 7, with 6 bases in between. From germline, CDR1 is SEHNR and CDR2 FQNEAQ (reference sequence). The CDR3 sequence: CASSLAGVEAFF. CDR3 nucleotides: TGTGCCAGCAGCTTAGCGGGGGTTGAAGCTTTCTTT.

This chain links TRBV25-1 with TRBJ1-2, with D perhaps TRBD1 (6 bases). V lost 1 base, J lost 5 bases, and 11 bases lay in between. Germline V CDR1 and CDR2: MGHDK, SYGVNS. The CDR3 totals 14 residues. The CDR3 loop is CASSESRQVYGYTF. The CDR3 bases are TGTGCCAGCAGTGAATCCAGACAGGTTTATGGCTACACCTTC.

This chain connects TRBV9 to TRBJ1-5; D unresolved. V lost 0 bases to trimming and J lost 2 bases, with 6 bases between them. The CDR3 has 14 amino acids. Germline CDR1 and CDR2: SGDLS and YYNGEE. The CDR3 bases are TGTGCCAGCAGCGTAGATAACGGCAATCAGCCCCAGCATTTT. Its protein is CASSVDNGNQPQHF.

V gene TRBV18 combines with J gene TRBJ2-5, with D possibly TRBD2 on 5 matching bases. The CDR3 is 15 amino acids. The germline V and J ends were trimmed by 3 bases and 5 bases, with 16 bases remaining between them. Looked up from germline, CDR1 is KGHSH and CDR2 is LQKENI. The CDR3 sequence is CASSPPTSQRETQYF. In nucleotides, the CDR3 is TGTGCCAGCTCACCGCCGACATCCCAGCGGGAGACCCAGTACTTC.

This chain joins TRBV10-2 and TRBJ1-5, with 9 bases fitting TRBD1. The CDR3 runs to 15 residues. The V and J ends lost 2 bases and 4 bases, in that order; junction bases with no gene match: 3. The germline V gene has CDR1 WSHSY and CDR2 SAAADI. CDR3 sequence (DNA): TGCGCCAGCAGTGAGACTGACAGGGGGAATCAGCCCCAGCATTTT. The encoded protein is CASSETDRGNQPQHF.

The chain employs TRBV5-1 and TRBJ2-5; the match to TRBD1 covers 7 bases. V was clipped by 3 bases and J by 2 bases; unmatched bases: 4. The CDR3 runs 14 residues. The V gene's germline CDR1 is SGHRS and CDR2 YFSETQ. The DNA of the CDR3 is TGCGCCAGCAGCTCTTTGACAGGGCAAGAGACCCAGTACTTC. This encodes CASSSLTGQETQYF.

The chain employs TRBV18 and TRBJ1-3; no reliable D call. CDR1 KGHSH and CDR2 LQKENI come from the germline V gene. Deletions cut 5 bases from V and 6 bases from J, with 5 bases between. This CDR3 region has 11 residues. DNA for the CDR3: TGTGCCAGCTCATTTGAAAACACCATATATTTT. It is translated as CASSFENTIYF.

This chain links TRBV23-1 with TRBJ2-5, with 8 positions matching TRBD1. TRBV23-1 is noted as an ORF with a role that remains uncertain. The CDR3 has 18 residues. V trimming: 0 bases; J trimming: 4 bases; junction bases outside the gene matches: 13. CDR3 coding DNA: TGCGCCAGCAGTCAATCATGTCCCGGACAGGGAGTTTCAGAGACCCAGTACTTC. It is translated as CASSQSCPGQGVSETQYF.

The chain carries TRBV19 and TRBJ1-2; 8 bases fit TRBD1. The CDR3 covers 15 residues. V shed 6 bases and J 5 bases; nucleotides not matched to a gene: 11. The germline V gene encodes CDR1 LNHDA and CDR2 SQIVND (reference sequence). For the CDR3, the DNA is TGTGCCAGTAGCCGGGACAGGCCTTACGGGTATGGCTACACCTTC. Its translation is CASSRDRPYGYGYTF.

The rearrangement links TRBV19 to TRBJ1-6; 10 positions agree with TRBD1. V lost 7 bases to trimming and J lost 10 bases; unmatched junction nucleotides: 7. CDR3 size: 14 residues. Germline loops: CDR1 LNHDA, CDR2 SQIVND (reference sequence). The CDR3 is CASNRDRGRSPLHF. In DNA form, the CDR3 reads TGTGCCAGTAATAGGGACAGGGGTCGGTCACCCCTCCACTTT. The full variable domain, in which reference TRBV19 and TRBJ1-6 provide the parts outside the CDR3, is DGGITQSPKYLFRKEGQNVTLSCEQNLNHDAMYWYRQDPGQGLRLIYYSQIVNDFQKGDIAEGYSVSREKKESFPLTVTSAQKNPTAFYLCASNRDRGRSPLHFGNGTRLTVT.

The chain joins TRBV7-6 to TRBJ1-5; D is perhaps TRBD1 (6 bases). V lost 3 bases to trimming and J lost 3 bases, with 12 bases between them. The CDR3 sequence is 15 residues long. CDR1 is SGHVS and CDR2 is FNYEAQ in the germline V gene. CDR3 bases: TGTGCCAGCAGCTTGGGGACAAATGTCAATCAGCCCCAGCATTTT. Amino acid sequence: CASSLGTNVNQPQHF.

Of note for this clone: The junction departs from the called germline gene at one end, perhaps through a read error. The chain uses TRBV19 and TRBJ1-5; 8 nucleotides align to TRBD1. There are 14 residues in the CDR3. Germline V gives CDR1 LNHDA, CDR2 SQIVND (reference sequence). CDR3 amino acids: CASSISGGKQPQHF. CDR3 DNA sequence: TGTGCCAGTAGTATTTCAGGGGGCAAACAGCCCCAGCATTTT. Variable domain in full (rest from reference TRBV19 and TRBJ1-5): DGGITQSPKYLFRKEGQNVTLSCEQNLNHDAMYWYRQDPGQGLRLIYYSQIVNDFQKGDIAEGYSVSREKKESFPLTVTSAQKNPTAFYLCASSISGGKQPQHFGDGTRLSIL.

This clone was observed once. This chain joins TRBV15 and TRBJ1-2; a weak D match, TRBD1 (5 bases). Looked up from germline, CDR1 is LNHNV and CDR2 is YYDKDF (reference sequence). The CDR3 runs to 13 residues. Trimming took 6 bases from V and 0 from J, leaving 8 bases between them. The CDR3: CATRTAANYGYTF. CDR3 nucleotides: TGTGCCACCAGGACAGCCGCTAACTATGGCTACACCTTC.

The V gene is TRBV6-5, the J gene TRBJ2-2; the D is unclear. V was trimmed by 0 bases and J by 4 bases, leaving 6 bases between them. This CDR3 has 14 amino acids. Per germline, CDR1 MNHEY and CDR2 SVGAGI. As DNA, the CDR3 is TGTGCCAGCAGTTACTCATGGGGCACCGGGGAGCTGTTTTTT. Its translation is CASSYSWGTGELFF.

The chain has TRBV28 and TRBJ1-5; D gene unclear. The germline V gene encodes CDR1 MDHEN and CDR2 SYDVKM. This CDR3 comprises 13 residues. Between the trimmed V and J ends, which lost 6 bases and 7 bases, there was a span of 13 bases. CDR3 nucleotide sequence: TGTGCCAGCAGGTCGGACCTCGGCCAGCCCCAGCATTTT. This sequence encodes CASRSDLGQPQHF.

V is TRBV6-5 and J is TRBJ1-2; 7 bases fit TRBD1. V lost 4 bases to trimming and J lost 1 base; unmatched junction nucleotides: 6. Per the germline V gene, CDR1 is MNHEY and CDR2 is SVGAGI. The CDR3 has 15 residues. The DNA for the CDR3 is TGTGCCAGCAGTTCCCATAACAGGGGTAACTATGGCTACACCTTC. It yields the protein CASSSHNRGNYGYTF.

V and J are TRBV4-3 and TRBJ1-1; D possibly corresponds to TRBD1 (5 bases). Germline V gene lookup returns CDR1 LGHNA and CDR2 YSLEER. V lost 6 bases to trimming and J lost 0 bases, with 8 bases between them. The CDR3 has 13 residues. For the CDR3, the DNA is TGCGCCAGCAGACGGGACGTGAACACTGAAGCTTTCTTT. This translates into CASRRDVNTEAFF.